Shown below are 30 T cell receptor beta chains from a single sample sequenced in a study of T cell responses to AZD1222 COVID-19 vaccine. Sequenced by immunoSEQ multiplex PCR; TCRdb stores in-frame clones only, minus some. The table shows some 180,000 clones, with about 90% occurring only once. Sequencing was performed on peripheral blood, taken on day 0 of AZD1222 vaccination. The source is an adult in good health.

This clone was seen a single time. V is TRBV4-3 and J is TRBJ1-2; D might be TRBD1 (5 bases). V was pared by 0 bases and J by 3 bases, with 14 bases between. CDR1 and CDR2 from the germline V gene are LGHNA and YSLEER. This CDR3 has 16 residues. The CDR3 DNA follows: TGCGCCAGCAGCCAAGATCGAACAGGACCTTACTATGGCTACACCTTC. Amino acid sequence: CASSQDRTGPYYGYTF.

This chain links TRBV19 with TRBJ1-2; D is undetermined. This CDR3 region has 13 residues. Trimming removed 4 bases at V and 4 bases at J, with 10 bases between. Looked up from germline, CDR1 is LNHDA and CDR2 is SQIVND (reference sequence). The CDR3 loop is CASSTGPPYGYTF. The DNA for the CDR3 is TGTGCCAGTAGTACTGGACCGCCCTATGGCTACACCTTC.

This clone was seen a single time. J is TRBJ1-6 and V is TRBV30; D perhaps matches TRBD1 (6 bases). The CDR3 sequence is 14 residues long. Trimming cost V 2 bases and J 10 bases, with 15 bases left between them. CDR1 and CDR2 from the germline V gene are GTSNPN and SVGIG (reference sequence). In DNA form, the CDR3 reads TGTGCCTGGAGTCAAGGGGGGGTAGTCTCACCCCTCCACTTT. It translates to CAWSQGGVVSPLHF.

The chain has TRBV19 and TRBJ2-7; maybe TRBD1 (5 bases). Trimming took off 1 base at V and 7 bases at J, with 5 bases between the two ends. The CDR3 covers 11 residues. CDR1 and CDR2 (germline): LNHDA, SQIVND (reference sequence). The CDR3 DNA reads TGTGCCAGTAGTATAGGACAGGAGCAGTACTTC. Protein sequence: CASSIGQEQYF.

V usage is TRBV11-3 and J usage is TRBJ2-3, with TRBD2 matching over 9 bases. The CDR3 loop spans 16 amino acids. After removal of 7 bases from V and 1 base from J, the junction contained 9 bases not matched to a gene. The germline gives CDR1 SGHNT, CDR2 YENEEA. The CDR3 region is CASTWGIAGGTDTQYF. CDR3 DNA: TGTGCCAGCACGTGGGGTATAGCGGGAGGCACAGATACGCAGTATTTT. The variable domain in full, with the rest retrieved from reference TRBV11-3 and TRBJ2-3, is EAGVVQSPRYKIIEKKQPVAFWCNPISGHNTLYWYLQNLGQGPELLIRYENEEAVDDSQLPKDRFSAERLKGVDSTLKIQPAELGDSAVYLCASTWGIAGGTDTQYFGPGTRLTVL.

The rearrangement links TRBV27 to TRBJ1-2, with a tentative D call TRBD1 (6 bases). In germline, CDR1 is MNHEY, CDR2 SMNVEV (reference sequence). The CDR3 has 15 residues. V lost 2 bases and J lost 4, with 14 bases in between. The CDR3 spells CASSLGQGPRYGYTF. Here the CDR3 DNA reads TGTGCCAGCAGTTTAGGCCAGGGGCCCCGCTATGGCTACACCTTC.

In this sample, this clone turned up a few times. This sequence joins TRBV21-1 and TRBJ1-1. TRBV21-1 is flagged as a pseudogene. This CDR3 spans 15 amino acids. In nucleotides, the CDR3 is TGTGCCAGCAACTCAAAACAAAGGGTGAACACTGAAGCTTTCTTT. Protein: CASNSKQRVNTEAFF.

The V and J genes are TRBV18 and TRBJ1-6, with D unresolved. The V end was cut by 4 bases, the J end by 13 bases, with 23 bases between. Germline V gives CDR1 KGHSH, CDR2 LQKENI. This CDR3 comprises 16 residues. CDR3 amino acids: CASSQRELKTGSPLHF. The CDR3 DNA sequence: TGTGCCAGCTCACAGAGAGAATTAAAAACCGGGTCGCCCCTCCACTTT. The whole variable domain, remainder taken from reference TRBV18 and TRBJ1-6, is NAGVMQNPRHLVRRRGQEARLRCSPMKGHSHVYWYRQLPEEGLKFMVYLQKENIIDESGMPKERFSAEFPKEGPSILRIQQVVRGDSAAYFCASSQRELKTGSPLHFGNGTRLTVT.

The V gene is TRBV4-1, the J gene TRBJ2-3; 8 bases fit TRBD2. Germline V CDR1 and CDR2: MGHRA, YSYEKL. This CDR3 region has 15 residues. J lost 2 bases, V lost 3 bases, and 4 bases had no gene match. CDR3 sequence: CASSHREGVTDTQYF. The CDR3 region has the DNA TGCGCCAGCAGCCACCGGGAGGGGGTCACAGATACGCAGTATTTT.

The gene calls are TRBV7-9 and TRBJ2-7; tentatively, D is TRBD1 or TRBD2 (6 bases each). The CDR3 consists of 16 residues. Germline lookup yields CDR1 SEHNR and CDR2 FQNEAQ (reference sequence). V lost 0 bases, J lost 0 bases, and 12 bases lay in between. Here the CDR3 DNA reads TGTGCCAGCAGCTTAGCGACGGGGGCCGGCTCCTACGAGCAGTACTTC. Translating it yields CASSLATGAGSYEQYF.

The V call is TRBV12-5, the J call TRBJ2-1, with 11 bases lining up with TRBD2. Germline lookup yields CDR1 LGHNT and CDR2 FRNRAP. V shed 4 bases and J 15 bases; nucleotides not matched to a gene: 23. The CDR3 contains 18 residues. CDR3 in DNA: TGTGCTAGTGGTTCCAACCCCTTAACTAGCGGGAGACGGGGTTATCGGTTCTTC. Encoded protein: CASGSNPLTSGRRGYRFF.

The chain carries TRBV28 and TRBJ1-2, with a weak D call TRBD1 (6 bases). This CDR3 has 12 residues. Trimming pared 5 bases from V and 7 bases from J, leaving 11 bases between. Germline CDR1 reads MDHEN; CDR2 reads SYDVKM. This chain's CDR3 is CASSLGHLGYTF. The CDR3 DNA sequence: TGTGCCAGCAGTCTGGGACATCTTGGCTACACCTTC.

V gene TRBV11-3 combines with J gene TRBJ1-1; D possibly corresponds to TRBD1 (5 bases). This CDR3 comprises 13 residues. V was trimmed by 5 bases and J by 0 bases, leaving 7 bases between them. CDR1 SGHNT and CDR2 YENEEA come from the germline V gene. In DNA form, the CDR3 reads TGTGCCAGCAGCGCGACAGTGAACACTGAAGCTTTCTTT. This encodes CASSATVNTEAFF.

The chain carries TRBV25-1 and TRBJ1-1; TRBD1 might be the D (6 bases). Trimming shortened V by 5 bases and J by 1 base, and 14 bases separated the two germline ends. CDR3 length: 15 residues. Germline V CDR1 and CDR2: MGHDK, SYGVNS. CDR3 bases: TGTGCCAGCAGTCCCTATACAGGGACGAACACTGAAGCTTTCTTT. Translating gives CASSPYTGTNTEAFF.

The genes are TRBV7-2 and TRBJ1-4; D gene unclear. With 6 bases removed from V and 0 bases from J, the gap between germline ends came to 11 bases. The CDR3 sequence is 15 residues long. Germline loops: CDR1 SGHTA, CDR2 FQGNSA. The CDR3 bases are TGTGCCAGCAGTTACGCGGGGACAACTAATGAAAAACTGTTTTTT. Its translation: CASSYAGTTNEKLFF.

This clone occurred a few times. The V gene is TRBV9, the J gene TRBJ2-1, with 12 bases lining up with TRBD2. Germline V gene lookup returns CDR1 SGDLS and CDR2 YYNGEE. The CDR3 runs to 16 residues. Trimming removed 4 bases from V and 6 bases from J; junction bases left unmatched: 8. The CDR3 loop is CASSSRTSGTRNEQFF. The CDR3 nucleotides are TGTGCCAGCAGCTCACGGACTAGCGGGACCCGCAATGAGCAGTTCTTC. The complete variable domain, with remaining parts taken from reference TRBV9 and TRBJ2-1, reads DSGVTQTPKHLITATGQRVTLRCSPRSGDLSVYWYQQSLDQGLQFLIQYYNGEERAKGNILERFSAQQFPDLHSELNLSSLELGDSALYFCASSSRTSGTRNEQFFGPGTRLTVL.

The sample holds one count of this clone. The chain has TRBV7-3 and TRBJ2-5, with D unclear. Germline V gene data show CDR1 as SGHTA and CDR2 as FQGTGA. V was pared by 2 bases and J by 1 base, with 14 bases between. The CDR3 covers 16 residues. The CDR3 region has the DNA TGTGCCAGCAGCTTACTCGGAAGTAAAATCCAAGAGACCCAGTACTTC. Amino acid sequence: CASSLLGSKIQETQYF.

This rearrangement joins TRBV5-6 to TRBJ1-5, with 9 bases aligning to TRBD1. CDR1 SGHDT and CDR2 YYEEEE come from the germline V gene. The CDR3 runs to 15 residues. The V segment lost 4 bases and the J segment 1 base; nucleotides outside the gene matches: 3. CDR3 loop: CASSRGQGSNQPQHF. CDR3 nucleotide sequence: TGTGCCAGCAGCAGAGGACAGGGGAGCAATCAGCCCCAGCATTTT.

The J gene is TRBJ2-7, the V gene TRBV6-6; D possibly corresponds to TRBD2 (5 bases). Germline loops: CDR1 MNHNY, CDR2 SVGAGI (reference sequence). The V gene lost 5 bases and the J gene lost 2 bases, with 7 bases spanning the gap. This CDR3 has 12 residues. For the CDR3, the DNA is TGTGCCAGCAGTAATAGCGCCTACGAGCAGTACTTC. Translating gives CASSNSAYEQYF.

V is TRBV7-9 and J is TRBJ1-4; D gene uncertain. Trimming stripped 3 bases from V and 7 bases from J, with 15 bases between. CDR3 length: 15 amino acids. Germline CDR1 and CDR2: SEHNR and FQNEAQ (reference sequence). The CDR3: CASSLSGQRGEKLFF. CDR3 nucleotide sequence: TGTGCCAGCAGCTTGAGCGGGCAACGGGGTGAAAAACTGTTTTTT.

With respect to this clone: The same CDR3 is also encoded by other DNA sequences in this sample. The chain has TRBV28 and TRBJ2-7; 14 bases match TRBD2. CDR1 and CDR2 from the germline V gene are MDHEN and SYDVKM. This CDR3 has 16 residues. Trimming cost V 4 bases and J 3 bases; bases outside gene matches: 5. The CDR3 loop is CASSSPGLAGGYEQYF. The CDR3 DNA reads TGTGCCAGCAGTTCCCCTGGACTAGCGGGAGGCTACGAGCAGTACTTC.

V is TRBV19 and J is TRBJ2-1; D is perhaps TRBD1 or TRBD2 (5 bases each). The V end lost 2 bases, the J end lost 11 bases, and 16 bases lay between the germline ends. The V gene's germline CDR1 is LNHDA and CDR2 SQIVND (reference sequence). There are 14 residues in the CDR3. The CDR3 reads CASSISSRDQKQFF. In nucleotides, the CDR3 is TGTGCCAGTAGTATATCATCCCGGGACCAAAAGCAGTTCTTC.

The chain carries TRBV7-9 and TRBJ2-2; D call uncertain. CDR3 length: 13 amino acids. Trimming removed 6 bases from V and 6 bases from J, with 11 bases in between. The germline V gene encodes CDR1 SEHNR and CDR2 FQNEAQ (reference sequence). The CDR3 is CASRAHSPGELFF. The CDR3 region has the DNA TGTGCCAGCAGGGCGCACAGCCCCGGGGAGCTGTTTTTT.

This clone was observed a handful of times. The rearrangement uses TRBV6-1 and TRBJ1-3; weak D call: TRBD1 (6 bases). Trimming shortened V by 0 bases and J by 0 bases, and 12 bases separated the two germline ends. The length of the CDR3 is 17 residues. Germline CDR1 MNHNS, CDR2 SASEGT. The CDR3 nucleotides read TGTGCCAGCAGTGAAGCTGGGGGCAGGGTCTCTGGAAACACCATATATTTT. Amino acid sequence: CASSEAGGRVSGNTIYF.

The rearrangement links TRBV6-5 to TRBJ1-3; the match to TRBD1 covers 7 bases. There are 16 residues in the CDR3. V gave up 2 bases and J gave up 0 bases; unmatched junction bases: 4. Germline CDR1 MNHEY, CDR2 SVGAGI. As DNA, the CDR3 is TGTGCCAGCAGTTACGGGACAGCACACTCTGGAAACACCATATATTTT. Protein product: CASSYGTAHSGNTIYF.

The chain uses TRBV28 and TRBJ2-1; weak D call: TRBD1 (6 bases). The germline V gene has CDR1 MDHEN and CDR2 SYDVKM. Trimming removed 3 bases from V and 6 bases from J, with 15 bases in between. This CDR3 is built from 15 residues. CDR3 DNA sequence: TGTGCCAGCAGTTTGCACGGTCAGGGGATCAATGAGCAGTTCTTC. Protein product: CASSLHGQGINEQFF.

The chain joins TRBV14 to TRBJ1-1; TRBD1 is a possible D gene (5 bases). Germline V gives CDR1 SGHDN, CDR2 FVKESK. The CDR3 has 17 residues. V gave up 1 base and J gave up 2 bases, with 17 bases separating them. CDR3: CASSQVQGTGANTEAFF. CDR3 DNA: TGTGCCAGCAGCCAAGTTCAAGGGACGGGAGCTAACACTGAAGCTTTCTTT.

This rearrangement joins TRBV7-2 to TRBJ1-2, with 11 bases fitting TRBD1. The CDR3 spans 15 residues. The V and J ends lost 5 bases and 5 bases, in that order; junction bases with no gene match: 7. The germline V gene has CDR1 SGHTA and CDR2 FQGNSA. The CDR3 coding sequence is TGTGCCAGCAGCATTACGGACAGGGGGCGTTATGGCTACACCTTC. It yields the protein CASSITDRGRYGYTF. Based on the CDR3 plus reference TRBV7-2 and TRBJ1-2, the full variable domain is GAGVSQSPSNKVTEKGKDVELRCDPISGHTALYWYRQSLGQGLEFLIYFQGNSAPDKSGLPSDRFSAERTGGSVSTLTIQRTQQEDSAVYLCASSITDRGRYGYTFGSGTRLTVV.

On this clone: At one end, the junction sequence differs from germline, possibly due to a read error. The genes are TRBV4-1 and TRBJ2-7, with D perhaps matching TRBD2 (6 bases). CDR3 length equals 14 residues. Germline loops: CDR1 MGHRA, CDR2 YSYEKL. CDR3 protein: CASSQDSLLGTSLF. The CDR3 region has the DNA TGCGCCAGCAGCCAAGATAGTCTATTGGGGACTTCCCTTTTC.

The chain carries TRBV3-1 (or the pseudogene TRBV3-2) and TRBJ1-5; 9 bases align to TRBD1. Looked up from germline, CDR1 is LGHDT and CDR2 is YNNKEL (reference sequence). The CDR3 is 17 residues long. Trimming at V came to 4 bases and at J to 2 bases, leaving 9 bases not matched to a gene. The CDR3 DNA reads TGTGCCAGCAGCCTCGGGACAGGGAGTGTTGGCAATCAGCCCCAGCATTTT. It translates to CASSLGTGSVGNQPQHF.